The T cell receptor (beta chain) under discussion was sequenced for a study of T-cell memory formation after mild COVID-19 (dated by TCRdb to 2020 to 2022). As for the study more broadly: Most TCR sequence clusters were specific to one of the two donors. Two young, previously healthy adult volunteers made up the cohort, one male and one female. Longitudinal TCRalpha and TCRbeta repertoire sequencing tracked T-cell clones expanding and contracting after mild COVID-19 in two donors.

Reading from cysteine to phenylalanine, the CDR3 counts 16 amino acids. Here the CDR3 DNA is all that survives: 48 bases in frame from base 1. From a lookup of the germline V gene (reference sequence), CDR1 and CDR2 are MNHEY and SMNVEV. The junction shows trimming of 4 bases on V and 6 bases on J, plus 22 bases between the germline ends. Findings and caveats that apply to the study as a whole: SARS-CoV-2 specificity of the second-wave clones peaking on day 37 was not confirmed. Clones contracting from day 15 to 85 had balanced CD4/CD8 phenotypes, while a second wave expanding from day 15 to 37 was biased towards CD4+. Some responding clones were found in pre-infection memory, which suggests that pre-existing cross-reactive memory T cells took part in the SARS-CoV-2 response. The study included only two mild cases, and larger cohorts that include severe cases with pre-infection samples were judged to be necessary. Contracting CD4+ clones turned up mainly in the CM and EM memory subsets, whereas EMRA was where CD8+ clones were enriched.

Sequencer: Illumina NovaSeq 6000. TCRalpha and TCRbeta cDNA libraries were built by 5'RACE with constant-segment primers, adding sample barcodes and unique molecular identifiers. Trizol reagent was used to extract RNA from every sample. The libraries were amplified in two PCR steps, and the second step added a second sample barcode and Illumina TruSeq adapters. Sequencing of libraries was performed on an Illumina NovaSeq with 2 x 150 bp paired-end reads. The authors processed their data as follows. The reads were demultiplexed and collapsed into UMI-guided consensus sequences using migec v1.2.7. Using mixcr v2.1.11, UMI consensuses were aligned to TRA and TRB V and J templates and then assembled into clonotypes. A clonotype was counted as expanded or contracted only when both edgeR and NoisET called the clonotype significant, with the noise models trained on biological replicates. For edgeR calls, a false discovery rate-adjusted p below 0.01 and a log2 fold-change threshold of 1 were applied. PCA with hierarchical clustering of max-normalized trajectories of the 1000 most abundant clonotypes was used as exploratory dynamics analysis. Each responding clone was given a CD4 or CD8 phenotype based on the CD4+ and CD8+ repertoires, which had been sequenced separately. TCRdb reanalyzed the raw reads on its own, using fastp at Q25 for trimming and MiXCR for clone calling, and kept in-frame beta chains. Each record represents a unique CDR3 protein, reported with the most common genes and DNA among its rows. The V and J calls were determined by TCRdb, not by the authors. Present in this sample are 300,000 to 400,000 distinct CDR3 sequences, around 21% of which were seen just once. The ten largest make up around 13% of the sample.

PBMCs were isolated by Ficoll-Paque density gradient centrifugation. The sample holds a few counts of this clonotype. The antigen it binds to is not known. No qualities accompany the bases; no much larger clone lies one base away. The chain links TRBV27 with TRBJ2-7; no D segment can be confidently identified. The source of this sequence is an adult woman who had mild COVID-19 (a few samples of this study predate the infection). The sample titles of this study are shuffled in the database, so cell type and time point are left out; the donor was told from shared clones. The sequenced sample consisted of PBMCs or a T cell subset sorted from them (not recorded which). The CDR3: CASSSPPGVSGGEQYF. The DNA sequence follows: TGTGCCAGCAGTTCCCCCCCCGGCGTTAGTGGCGGCGAGCAGTACTTC.